This T cell receptor beta chain was sequenced during a study of lymphopenia after photon versus proton radiotherapy. Findings and caveats of the study: Oligoclonal CD8+ Temra expansion after nadir drove photon patients' diversity drop. Authors raise, but do not show, better survival with proton therapy. Under photons, naive T cells and diversity fell while effector/memory populations rose. A bigger post-nadir fall in TCR diversity correlated inversely with survival time in deceased patients.

On this clone itself: Its antigen remains unidentified.

V trimming: 3 bases; J trimming: 7 bases; junction bases outside the gene matches: 10. This CDR3 is 15 amino acids long. CDR1 and CDR2 from the germline V gene are GTSNPN and SVGIG (reference sequence). Sequencing was performed with immunoSEQ multiplex PCR; in TCRdb, only in-frame clones are kept and a portion is missing. This table holds 20,000 to 25,000 clones, 85% found once. This sequence was found in a man in his sixties with pancreatic cancer. Sequences were derived from peripheral blood, sampled from a patient treated with photon-based radiotherapy. The chain has TRBV30 and TRBJ1-2; 11 positions agree with TRBD1. CDR3 sequence: CAWSAPDRGLIGYTF. In nucleotides, the CDR3 is TGTGCCTGGAGCGCCCCGGACAGGGGGCTTATTGGCTACACCTTC.